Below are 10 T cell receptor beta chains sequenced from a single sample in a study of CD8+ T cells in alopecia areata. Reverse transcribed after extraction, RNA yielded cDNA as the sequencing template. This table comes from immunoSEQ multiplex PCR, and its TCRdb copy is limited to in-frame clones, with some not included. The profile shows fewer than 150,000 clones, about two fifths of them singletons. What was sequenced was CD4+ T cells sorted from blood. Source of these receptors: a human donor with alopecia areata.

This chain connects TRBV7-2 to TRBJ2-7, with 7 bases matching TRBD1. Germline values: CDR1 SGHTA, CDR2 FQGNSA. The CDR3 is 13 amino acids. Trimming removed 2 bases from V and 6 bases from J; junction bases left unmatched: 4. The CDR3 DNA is TGTGCCAGCAGCTTAAGACAGGGCCCCGAGCAGTACTTC. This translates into CASSLRQGPEQYF.

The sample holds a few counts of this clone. The CDR3 spells CASSPRAQRPSGANVLTF. In DNA form, the CDR3 reads TGTGCCAGCTCACCACGAGCGCAGAGACCCTCTGGGGCCAACGTCCTGACTTTC. The chain carries TRBV18 and TRBJ2-6, with D unclear. Trimming shortened V by 1 base and J by 0 bases, and 13 bases separated the two germline ends. This CDR3 is built from 18 residues. From germline, CDR1 is KGHSH and CDR2 LQKENI. Full variable domain (outside the CDR3, taken from reference TRBV18 and TRBJ2-6): NAGVMQNPRHLVRRRGQEARLRCSPMKGHSHVYWYRQLPEEGLKFMVYLQKENIIDESGMPKERFSAEFPKEGPSILRIQQVVRGDSAAYFCASSPRAQRPSGANVLTFGAGSRLTVL.

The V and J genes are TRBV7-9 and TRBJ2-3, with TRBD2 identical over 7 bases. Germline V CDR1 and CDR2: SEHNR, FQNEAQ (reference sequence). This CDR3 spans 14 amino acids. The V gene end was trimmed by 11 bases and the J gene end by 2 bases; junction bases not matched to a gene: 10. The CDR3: CAGSEAGATDTQYF. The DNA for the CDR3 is TGTGCCGGCTCGGAGGCGGGAGCCACAGATACGCAGTATTTT.

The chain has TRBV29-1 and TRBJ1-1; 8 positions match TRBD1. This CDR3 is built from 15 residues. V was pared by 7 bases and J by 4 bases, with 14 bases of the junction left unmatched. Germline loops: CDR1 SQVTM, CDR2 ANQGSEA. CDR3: CSAKGTGQGGTEAFF. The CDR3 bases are TGCAGCGCCAAAGGGACTGGACAGGGCGGCACTGAAGCTTTCTTT.

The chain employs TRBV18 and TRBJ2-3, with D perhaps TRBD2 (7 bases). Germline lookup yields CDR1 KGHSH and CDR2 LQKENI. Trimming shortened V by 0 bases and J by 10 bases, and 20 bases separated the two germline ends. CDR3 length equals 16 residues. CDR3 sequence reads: CASSPPSGGPGRAQYF. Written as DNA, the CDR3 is TGTGCCAGCTCACCACCTTCGGGGGGCCCGGGGAGAGCGCAGTATTTT. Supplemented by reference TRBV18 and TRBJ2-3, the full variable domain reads NAGVMQNPRHLVRRRGQEARLRCSPMKGHSHVYWYRQLPEEGLKFMVYLQKENIIDESGMPKERFSAEFPKEGPSILRIQQVVRGDSAAYFCASSPPSGGPGRAQYFGPGTRLTVL.

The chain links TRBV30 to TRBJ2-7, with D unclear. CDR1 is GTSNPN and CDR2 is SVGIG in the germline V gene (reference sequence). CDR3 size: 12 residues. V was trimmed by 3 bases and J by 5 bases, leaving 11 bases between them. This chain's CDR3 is CAWSPYGDEQYF. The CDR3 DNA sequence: TGTGCCTGGAGCCCGTACGGTGACGAGCAGTACTTC.

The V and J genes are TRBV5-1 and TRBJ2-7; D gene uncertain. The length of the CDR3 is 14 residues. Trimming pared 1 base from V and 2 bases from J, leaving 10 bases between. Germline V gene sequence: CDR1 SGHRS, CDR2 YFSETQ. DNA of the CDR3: TGCGCCAGCAGCTTGAGGCTGGGTCCCTACGAGCAGTACTTC. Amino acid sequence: CASSLRLGPYEQYF.

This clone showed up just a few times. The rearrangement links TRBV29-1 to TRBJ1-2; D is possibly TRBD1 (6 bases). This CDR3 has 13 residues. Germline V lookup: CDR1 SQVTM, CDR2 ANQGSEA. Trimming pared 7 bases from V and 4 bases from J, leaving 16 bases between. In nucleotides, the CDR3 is TGCAGCGCCGCCCCGGGGGCTGGCTATGGCTACACCTTC. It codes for CSAAPGAGYGYTF.

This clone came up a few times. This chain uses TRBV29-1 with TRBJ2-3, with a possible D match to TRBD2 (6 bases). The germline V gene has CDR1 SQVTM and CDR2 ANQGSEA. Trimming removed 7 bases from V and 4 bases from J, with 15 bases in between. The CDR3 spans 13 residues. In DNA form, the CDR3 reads TGCAGCGCCTCCCCCTCGGGGGCAGATACGCAGTATTTT. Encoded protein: CSASPSGADTQYF.

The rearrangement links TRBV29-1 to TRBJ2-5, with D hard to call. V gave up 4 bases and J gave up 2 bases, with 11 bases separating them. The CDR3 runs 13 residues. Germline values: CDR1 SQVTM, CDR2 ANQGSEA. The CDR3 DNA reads TGCAGCGTTGTAGAGACACCGCAAGAGACCCAGTACTTC. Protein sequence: CSVVETPQETQYF.